A single sample is the source of the 23 T cell receptor beta chains below, sequenced in a study of cytomegalovirus exposure and HLA in healthy donors. This PCR relied on a set of 60 Vbeta primers and 13 Jbeta primers. Here immunoSEQ multiplex PCR was the method, and the copy in TCRdb shows in-frame clones only, minus some. The table lists approximately 100,000 clones, about 80% of them singletons, with about 4% in the top ten. Source material: PBMCs. The receptors shown here come from a female donor in good health and CMV-seropositive.

This clone was seen only once. The gene calls are TRBV9 and TRBJ2-1; 13 nucleotides agree with TRBD2. The CDR3 covers 16 residues. Germline-derived CDR1 and CDR2 are SGDLS and YYNGEE. Unmatched junction bases numbered 4, after V lost 2 bases and J lost 5 bases. As DNA, the CDR3 is TGTGCCAGCAGCGTCAGACTAGCGGGAGGCAACAATGAGCAGTTCTTC. It encodes CASSVRLAGGNNEQFF.

This clone was counted only a few times. CDR3 in DNA: TGCGCCAGCAGCCAAGCTCCCCTCGGGGCGGGGGGTAACACCGGGGAGCTGTTTTTT. Translated, it gives CASSQAPLGAGGNTGELFF. The genes are TRBV4-3 and TRBJ2-2; 8 nucleotides align to TRBD2. This CDR3 spans 19 amino acids. Germline V lookup: CDR1 LGHNA, CDR2 YSLEER. V shed 1 base and J 2 bases; nucleotides not matched to a gene: 12.

The chain couples TRBV6-5 to TRBJ1-1; D ambiguous. CDR3 length equals 15 residues. CDR1 is MNHEY and CDR2 is SVGAGI in the germline V gene. V dropped 3 bases and J dropped 3 bases, with 14 bases sitting between them. CDR3 sequence (DNA): TGTGCCAGCAGTTATTTCTCCGGGTTGGACACTGAAGCTTTCTTT. This gives the protein CASSYFSGLDTEAFF.

The V and J genes are TRBV7-2 and TRBJ1-6, with 9 bases aligning to TRBD1. Per the germline V gene, CDR1 is SGHTA and CDR2 is FQGNSA. The CDR3 length is 17 residues. V gave up 6 bases and J gave up 5 bases; unmatched junction bases: 11. In DNA form, the CDR3 reads TGTGCCAGCAGACCCGGGACAGGGTTCCCCGATAATTCACCCCTCCACTTT. Translated: CASRPGTGFPDNSPLHF.

A single count supports this clone. The chain has TRBV19 and TRBJ1-1, with D unresolved. The CDR3 consists of 14 residues. CDR1 and CDR2 from the germline V gene are LNHDA and SQIVND (reference sequence). V was clipped by 3 bases and J by 5 bases, with 13 bases between them. In nucleotides, the CDR3 is TGTGCCAGTAGTATTCCGGGTATCGGGACTGAAGCTTTCTTT. It yields the protein CASSIPGIGTEAFF.

The J gene is TRBJ2-7, the V gene TRBV4-2; 8 nucleotides align to TRBD1. The CDR3 has 17 residues. With V trimmed by 4 bases and J by 1 base, 12 bases remained unmatched. Germline V gene data show CDR1 as LGHNA and CDR2 as YNFKEQ. The CDR3 DNA sequence: TGTGCCAGCAGCCTAGGGACAGGTCAAGGGGTTTCCTACGAGCAGTACTTC. Residues: CASSLGTGQGVSYEQYF.

The J gene is TRBJ1-5, the V gene TRBV19, with TRBD1 identical over 9 bases. Germline V gives CDR1 LNHDA, CDR2 SQIVND (reference sequence). The trim removed 2 bases at V and 5 bases at J, leaving 10 bases unmatched. The CDR3 is 17 residues long. The CDR3 DNA is TGTGCCAGTAGTATAACGTCCCGGGACAGGGCCCATCAGCCCCAGCATTTT. Translation: CASSITSRDRAHQPQHF.

The rearrangement joins TRBV7-9 to TRBJ2-7; D may be TRBD1 (6 bases). The CDR3 totals 15 residues. Trimming removed 5 bases from V and 7 bases from J, with 21 bases in between. The germline CDR1 and CDR2 sequences are SEHNR and FQNEAQ (reference sequence). DNA for the CDR3: TGTGCCAGCAGCCCCGTAGGAGCAGCCAGGGGAGAGCAGTACTTC. The encoded protein is CASSPVGAARGEQYF.

The rearrangement uses TRBV27 and TRBJ2-5, with D possibly being TRBD2 (6 bases). Trimming pared 4 bases from V and 3 bases from J, leaving 15 bases between. CDR3 length: 15 residues. Germline assignment: CDR1 MNHEY and CDR2 SMNVEV (reference sequence). The DNA of the CDR3 is TGTGCCAGCAGTTACATCGGGACTCCCAAAGAGACCCAGTACTTC. Encoded protein: CASSYIGTPKETQYF.

The CDR3: CAWSVPTGGAEAFF. The DNA of the CDR3 is TGTGCCTGGAGCGTACCAACAGGGGGCGCGGAAGCTTTCTTT. The genes are TRBV30 and TRBJ1-1; the match to TRBD1 covers 9 bases. V was clipped by 3 bases and J by 8 bases; unmatched bases: 10. Germline lookup yields CDR1 GTSNPN and CDR2 SVGIG (reference sequence). The CDR3 is 14 amino acids.

The chain employs TRBV9 and TRBJ2-2, with TRBD2 as a possible D gene (5 bases). Germline assignment: CDR1 SGDLS and CDR2 YYNGEE. V lost 0 bases and J lost 6, with 12 bases in between. The CDR3 covers 15 residues. The CDR3 spells CASSVDGAVPGELFF. Here the CDR3 DNA reads TGTGCCAGCAGCGTAGATGGAGCGGTCCCCGGGGAGCTGTTTTTT.

CDR3 region: CASSDTQGNTEAFF. CDR3 sequence (DNA): TGTGCCAGCAGCGACACCCAGGGGAACACTGAAGCTTTCTTT. V and J are TRBV7-9 and TRBJ1-1; TRBD1 might be the D (5 bases). Germline-derived CDR1 and CDR2 are SEHNR and FQNEAQ (reference sequence). The CDR3 length is 14 residues. Between the trimmed V and J ends, which lost 5 bases and 1 base, there was a span of 11 bases.

J is TRBJ2-1 and V is TRBV19; possible D gene TRBD1, 6 bases. The V end was cut by 3 bases, the J end by 6 bases, with 18 bases between. The germline CDR1 and CDR2 sequences are LNHDA and SQIVND (reference sequence). The CDR3 has 16 amino acids. The CDR3 loop reads CASSMRDRIQRNEQFF. DNA of the CDR3: TGTGCCAGTAGTATGAGAGACAGGATCCAGCGCAATGAGCAGTTCTTC.

The chain employs TRBV5-1 and TRBJ2-2; D gene unclear. CDR1 is SGHRS and CDR2 is YFSETQ in the germline V gene. CDR3 length: 15 amino acids. Deletions cut 2 bases from V and 3 bases from J, with 11 bases between. The CDR3 nucleotides are TGCGCCAGCAGCTTCGGCGGCCCGGACACCGGGGAGCTGTTTTTT. It translates to CASSFGGPDTGELFF.

On this clone itself: A read error may account for a junction end that differs from germline. The V and J genes are TRBV7-9 and TRBJ2-1; 12 positions match TRBD1. Germline assignment: CDR1 SEHNR and CDR2 FQNEAQ (reference sequence). CDR3 length equals 16 residues. This chain's CDR3 is CSSSLGGQGANNEQFF. CDR3 nucleotides: TGTTCCAGCAGCTTAGGGGGACAGGGGGCTAACAATGAGCAGTTCTTC.

This rearrangement joins TRBV6-5 to TRBJ2-1, with 8 bases aligning to TRBD1. The CDR3 totals 15 residues. The V gene end was trimmed by 5 bases and the J gene end by 8 bases; junction bases not matched to a gene: 11. Per germline, CDR1 MNHEY and CDR2 SVGAGI. The DNA for the CDR3 is TGTGCCAGCAGTCGCGGGACAGGCGGGCGCGATGAGCAGTTCTTC. Translation: CASSRGTGGRDEQFF.

This sequence joins TRBV27 and TRBJ1-2, with no clear D. V was cut by 10 bases and J by 6 bases, with 15 bases left in between. The CDR3 is 12 residues long. The germline CDR1 and CDR2 sequences are MNHEY and SMNVEV (reference sequence). The CDR3 loop reads CANEVFRHGYTF. The CDR3 DNA follows: TGTGCCAACGAGGTATTCCGGCATGGCTACACCTTC.

The chain couples TRBV7-9 to TRBJ2-3; the D gene is possibly TRBD2 (7 bases). This CDR3 is built from 15 residues. CDR1 is SEHNR and CDR2 is FQNEAQ in the germline V gene (reference sequence). V gave up 4 bases and J gave up 0 bases, with 11 bases separating them. Written as DNA, the CDR3 is TGTGCCAGCAGCTCGGGGGGCACTAGCACAGATACGCAGTATTTT. It encodes CASSSGGTSTDTQYF.

This clone turned up a few times. V is TRBV5-1 and J is TRBJ2-3, with D possibly matching TRBD1 (5 bases). V dropped 0 bases and J dropped 1 base, with 6 bases sitting between them. CDR3 length equals 14 residues. Germline values: CDR1 SGHRS, CDR2 YFSETQ. The CDR3 region has the DNA TGCGCCAGCAGCTTGGAACAGGGCACAGATACGCAGTATTTT. As protein: CASSLEQGTDTQYF. The whole variable domain, filled in from reference TRBV5-1 and TRBJ2-3, reads KAGVTQTPRYLIKTRGQQVTLSCSPISGHRSVSWYQQTPGQGLQFLFEYFSETQRNKGNFPGRFSGRQFSNSRSEMNVSTLELGDSALYLCASSLEQGTDTQYFGPGTRLTVL.

The J gene is TRBJ2-5, the V gene TRBV5-4, with 7 bases matching TRBD2. After removal of 1 base from V and 4 bases from J, the junction contained 4 bases not matched to a gene. In germline, CDR1 is SGHNT, CDR2 YYREEE (reference sequence). The CDR3 consists of 14 residues. The CDR3 loop is CASSLLGRGETQYF. DNA of the CDR3: TGTGCCAGCAGCTTGCTAGGGAGGGGAGAGACCCAGTACTTC.

J is TRBJ2-7 and V is TRBV4-1; 8 bases fit TRBD2. CDR1 MGHRA and CDR2 YSYEKL come from the germline V gene. This CDR3 has 18 amino acids. J gave up 5 bases and V 0 bases, and 15 bases lay outside the gene matches. CDR3 in amino acids: CASSQDVAAGGLRDEQYF. Here the CDR3 DNA reads TGCGCCAGCAGCCAAGATGTAGCGGCGGGGGGCCTCCGCGACGAGCAGTACTTC.

The chain is built from TRBV2 and TRBJ1-5; D unclear. CDR3 size: 13 residues. CDR1 is SNHLY, CDR2 FYNNEI, per germline. Trimming stripped 0 bases from V and 9 bases from J, with 9 bases between. CDR3 in DNA: TGTGCCAGCAGTGAAGCGAGGCGTGGGCCCCAGCATTTT. This gives the protein CASSEARRGPQHF.

The chain is built from TRBV7-6 and TRBJ1-6, with TRBD1 identical over 9 bases. This CDR3 comprises 18 residues. V dropped 0 bases and J dropped 4; count of bases not matched to a gene: 7. The V gene's germline CDR1 is SGHVS and CDR2 FNYEAQ. The CDR3 DNA follows: TGTGCCAGCAGCTTAGCGGTCCACGACAGGGGGTATAATTCACCCCTCCACTTT. It codes for CASSLAVHDRGYNSPLHF.